This is a list of T cell receptor beta chains from one sample in a study of early T cells in non-severe SARS-CoV-2 infection. TCRdb reanalysed the 5' RACE reads using MiXCR and keeps one entry per CDR3 protein. The data contain about 84,000 distinct CDR3 sequences, 12% of them singletons. Sequencing used whole blood. These receptors originate from an adult who was a healthcare worker with PCR-confirmed SARS-CoV-2 infection or an uninfected control (not recorded which). The CDR3 runs from the conserved cysteine through the conserved F or W. Each record gives: clone size, D gene, V gene, J gene, CDR3 protein, CDR3 DNA. The D gene is left open where the match is weak. The size field is filled for only some rows; it gives once, few, many or a size class.

abundance: few; d_gene: -; v_gene: TRBV7-6; j_gene: TRBJ1-4; CDR3aa: CASSHGNEKLFF; CDR3nt: TGTGCCAGCAGCCATGGTAATGAAAAACTGTTTTTT
abundance: -; d_gene: -; v_gene: TRBV20-1; j_gene: TRBJ2-1; CDR3aa: CSARMHSQYNEQFF; CDR3nt: TGCAGTGCTAGAATGCACTCTCAGTACAATGAGCAGTTCTTC
abundance: many; d_gene: -; v_gene: TRBV20-1; j_gene: TRBJ2-1; CDR3aa: CSAREEGSTSYNEQFF; CDR3nt: TGCAGTGCTAGAGAGGAAGGGAGTACCTCCTACAATGAGCAGTTCTTC
abundance: many; d_gene: -; v_gene: TRBV2; j_gene: TRBJ2-7; CDR3aa: CASSEEQWTYEQYF; CDR3nt: TGTGCCAGCAGTGAAGAACAATGGACCTACGAGCAGTACTTC
abundance: many; d_gene: -; v_gene: TRBV7-9; j_gene: TRBJ1-5; CDR3aa: CASSWGLGNQPQHF; CDR3nt: TGTGCCAGCAGCTGGGGACTGGGCAATCAGCCCCAGCATTTT
abundance: many; d_gene: -; v_gene: TRBV20-1; j_gene: TRBJ1-5; CDR3aa: CSASRGQGGNQPQHF; CDR3nt: TGCAGTGCTAGCCGGGGACAAGGGGGGAATCAGCCCCAGCATTTT
abundance: many; d_gene: -; v_gene: TRBV24-1; j_gene: TRBJ2-3; CDR3aa: CATSDPRRMSTDTQYF; CDR3nt: TGTGCCACCAGTGATCCTCGACGGATGAGCACAGATACGCAGTATTTT
abundance: many; d_gene: -; v_gene: TRBV6-1; j_gene: TRBJ2-1; CDR3aa: CASSETVLTYNEQFF; CDR3nt: TGTGCCAGCAGTGAGACAGTCCTGACTTACAATGAGCAGTTCTTC
abundance: many; d_gene: TRBD1; v_gene: TRBV7-6; j_gene: TRBJ2-7; CDR3aa: CASSLGGQGGSEQYF; CDR3nt: TGTGCCAGCAGCTTAGGGGGACAGGGAGGAAGCGAGCAGTACTTC
abundance: many; d_gene: -; v_gene: TRBV6-1; j_gene: TRBJ2-3; CDR3aa: CASSEAFASVHTQYF; CDR3nt: TGTGCCAGCAGTGAAGCTTTCGCGTCTGTACATACGCAGTATTTT
abundance: few; d_gene: TRBD1; v_gene: TRBV7-9; j_gene: TRBJ1-2; CDR3aa: CASSTLTGGLNYGYTF; CDR3nt: TGTGCCAGCAGCACCCTGACAGGGGGACTCAACTATGGCTACACCTTC
abundance: -; d_gene: -; v_gene: TRBV10-3; j_gene: TRBJ1-2; CDR3aa: CAISEWGLDGYTF; CDR3nt: TGTGCCATCAGTGAGTGGGGATTAGATGGCTACACCTTC
abundance: -; d_gene: -; v_gene: TRBV5-3; j_gene: TRBJ2-3; CDR3aa: CARSPLRQGSTDTQYF; CDR3nt: TGTGCCAGAAGCCCCCTCCGGCAGGGGAGCACAGATACGCAGTATTTT
abundance: many; d_gene: TRBD2; v_gene: TRBV6-2/TRBV6-3; j_gene: TRBJ2-3; CDR3aa: CASSARLAGAPKRNTQYF; CDR3nt: TGTGCCAGCAGTGCTAGACTAGCGGGGGCTCCAAAACGAAATACGCAGTATTTT
abundance: -; d_gene: -; v_gene: TRBV14; j_gene: TRBJ2-3; CDR3aa: CASSQDIWGKADTQYF; CDR3nt: TGTGCCAGCAGCCAAGATATATGGGGGAAAGCAGATACGCAGTATTTT
abundance: -; d_gene: -; v_gene: TRBV28; j_gene: TRBJ2-7; CDR3aa: CASSVDPGDPYEQYF; CDR3nt: TGTGCCAGCAGCGTAGACCCAGGGGACCCCTACGAGCAGTACTTC
abundance: -; d_gene: TRBD2; v_gene: TRBV9; j_gene: TRBJ2-5; CDR3aa: CASSSRGGREETQYF; CDR3nt: TGTGCCAGCAGCTCCCGGGGGGGCCGGGAAGAGACCCAGTACTTC
abundance: -; d_gene: -; v_gene: TRBV28; j_gene: TRBJ2-3; CDR3aa: CASSAGAITDTQYF; CDR3nt: TGTGCCAGCAGTGCAGGGGCCATCACGGATACGCAGTATTTT
abundance: few; d_gene: TRBD1; v_gene: TRBV5-4; j_gene: TRBJ1-2; CDR3aa: CASSLGRQGASGYTF; CDR3nt: TGTGCCAGCAGCTTGGGGCGACAGGGGGCTAGTGGCTACACCTTC